Below are 7 T cell receptor beta chains sequenced from a single sample in a study of blood T cell repertoires in COVID-19. TCRdb's table, derived via immunoSEQ multiplex PCR, lists solely in-frame clones and lacks some. The data show 200,000 or so clones, 84% seen once. Material: PBMCs or T cells enriched from blood (not recorded which). These TCRs come from a man in his forties who had recovered from COVID-19.

This clone was seen a single time. The chain joins TRBV2 to TRBJ1-5; the D is unclear. CDR3 length: 17 amino acids. V lost 5 bases, J lost 7 bases, and 24 bases lay in between. From germline, CDR1 is SNHLY and CDR2 FYNNEI. Written as DNA, the CDR3 is TGTGCCAGCAGTTATCCCGGGAGGACCCACCGGAGCCAGCCCCAGCATTTT. Translated, it gives CASSYPGRTHRSQPQHF.

The chain joins TRBV7-9 to TRBJ2-6; possible D gene TRBD2, 6 bases. This CDR3 contains 19 residues. Trimming took 5 bases from V and 0 from J, leaving 20 bases between them. The germline V gene has CDR1 SEHNR and CDR2 FQNEAQ (reference sequence). CDR3 sequence: CASSPTLGGTHSGANVLTF. The CDR3, as DNA: TGTGCCAGCAGCCCGACCCTCGGGGGAACACACTCTGGGGCCAACGTCCTGACTTTC.

The chain joins TRBV19 to TRBJ1-2; 12 bases line up with TRBD1. This CDR3 comprises 16 residues. The J segment lost 7 bases and the V segment lost 6 bases, leaving 12 bases of the junction unmatched. Germline CDR1 is LNHDA and CDR2 is SQIVND (reference sequence). The DNA for the CDR3 is TGTGCCAGTAGCCCGGGACAGGGGGCGTTGATGGCTGGCTACACCTTC. Protein product: CASSPGQGALMAGYTF.

The chain carries TRBV29-1 and TRBJ1-2; D perhaps matches TRBD1 (5 bases). Trimming took off 2 bases at V and 8 bases at J, with 15 bases between the two ends. This CDR3 is 13 amino acids long. Germline CDR1 is SQVTM and CDR2 is ANQGSEA. CDR3 sequence reads: CSVEKQVSGGYTF. DNA for the CDR3: TGCAGCGTTGAAAAACAGGTGTCCGGGGGCTACACCTTC.

This clone appeared a few times. The rearrangement joins TRBV30 to TRBJ2-7; TRBD2 matches 8 bases. With V trimmed by 1 base and J by 3 bases, 5 bases remained unmatched. The CDR3 has 14 residues. CDR1 and CDR2 (germline): GTSNPN, SVGIG (reference sequence). The CDR3 coding sequence is TGTGCCTGGAGTGGTATAGCGGGATTCTACGAGCAGTACTTC. It is translated as CAWSGIAGFYEQYF.

The chain uses TRBV6-5 and TRBJ2-7; 9 nucleotides match TRBD1. The V gene's germline CDR1 is MNHEY and CDR2 SVGAGI. Unmatched junction bases numbered 3, after V lost 2 bases and J lost 4 bases. The CDR3 is made up of 14 amino acids. CDR3: CASSYGTGRYEQYF. DNA of the CDR3: TGTGCCAGCAGTTACGGGACAGGGAGGTACGAGCAGTACTTC.

V is TRBV6-5 and J is TRBJ2-7; unclear D gene. Trimming shortened V by 5 bases and J by 0 bases, and 14 bases separated the two germline ends. This CDR3 comprises 15 residues. CDR1 is MNHEY and CDR2 is SVGAGI in the germline V gene. The CDR3 coding sequence is TGTGCCAGCAGTCCCCAGAGGCCCAGCTCCTACGAGCAGTACTTC. Protein product: CASSPQRPSSYEQYF.